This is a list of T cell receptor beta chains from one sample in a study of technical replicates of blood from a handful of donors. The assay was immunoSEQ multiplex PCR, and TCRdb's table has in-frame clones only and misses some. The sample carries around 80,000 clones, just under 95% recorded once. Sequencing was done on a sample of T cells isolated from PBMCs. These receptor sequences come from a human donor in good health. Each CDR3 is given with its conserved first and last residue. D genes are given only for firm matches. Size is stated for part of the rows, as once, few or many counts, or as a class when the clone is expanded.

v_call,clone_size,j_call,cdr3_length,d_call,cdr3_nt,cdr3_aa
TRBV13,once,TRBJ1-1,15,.,TGTGCCAGCAGCTTAGTTGGGGAACAGGGCACTGAAGCTTTCTTT,CASSLVGEQGTEAFF
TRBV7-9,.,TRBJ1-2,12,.,TGTGCCAGCAGCTTTGCCGGCTATGGCTACACCTTC,CASSFAGYGYTF
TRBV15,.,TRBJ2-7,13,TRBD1,TGTGCCACCAGCAGCGGGACAGACAACGAGCAGTACTTC,CATSSGTDNEQYF
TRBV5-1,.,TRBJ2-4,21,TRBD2,TGCGCCAGCAGCTCGGGACTAGCGGGAGGGACCAGCCCTCAAGCCAAAAACATTCAGTACTTC,CASSSGLAGGTSPQAKNIQYF
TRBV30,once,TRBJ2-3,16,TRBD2,TGTGCCTGGAGTTTAACAGGACTAGCGGGAGGGTTTACGCAGTATTTT,CAWSLTGLAGGFTQYF
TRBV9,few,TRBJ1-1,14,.,TGTGCCAGCAGCGTAGGAGGTAAGAACACTGAAGCTTTCTTT,CASSVGGKNTEAFF
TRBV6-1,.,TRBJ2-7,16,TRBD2,TGTGCCAGCAGTGTATATCACCTAGCGGGAGCTGGCGAGCAGTACTTC,CASSVYHLAGAGEQYF
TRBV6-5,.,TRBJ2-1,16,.,TGTGCCAGCAGTTCCCCGACAGTGGCCTCCTACAATGAGCAGTTCTTC,CASSSPTVASYNEQFF
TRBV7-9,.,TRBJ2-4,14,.,TGTGCCAGCAGTCCCCCCCTCGCCAAAAACATTCAGTACTTC,CASSPPLAKNIQYF
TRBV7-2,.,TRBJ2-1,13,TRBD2,TGTGCCAGCAGGCCTAGCGGGATAAATGAGCAGTTCTTC,CASRPSGINEQFF
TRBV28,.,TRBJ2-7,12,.,TGTGCCAGCAGCCCGACAGTGTACGAGCAGTACTTC,CASSPTVYEQYF
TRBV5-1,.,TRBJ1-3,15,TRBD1,TGCGCCAGCAGCTTACAGGGGGCAGCTGGAAACACCATATATTTT,CASSLQGAAGNTIYF
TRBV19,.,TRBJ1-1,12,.,TGTGCCAGTACGACAGGGAACACTGAAGCTTTCTTT,CASTTGNTEAFF
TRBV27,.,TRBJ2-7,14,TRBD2,TGTGCCAGCAGTTTCGGGCTAGCGGGCTACGAGCAGTACTTC,CASSFGLAGYEQYF
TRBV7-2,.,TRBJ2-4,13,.,TGTGCCAGCAGCTTATCGTCTCCAGTCATTCAGTACTTC,CASSLSSPVIQYF
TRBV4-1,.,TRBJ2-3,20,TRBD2,TGCGCCAGCAGCCAAGATTGGCCGGGGACTAGCGGGGTGGGCACAGATACGCAGTATTTT,CASSQDWPGTSGVGTDTQYF
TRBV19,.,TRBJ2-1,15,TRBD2,TGTGCCAGTAGTATCGCTGGCGGGAGGCCCGATGAGCAGTTCTTC,CASSIAGGRPDEQFF
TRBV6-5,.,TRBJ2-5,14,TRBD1,TGTGCCAGCAGTGCACCGGGACAGCAAGAGACCCAGTACTTC,CASSAPGQQETQYF
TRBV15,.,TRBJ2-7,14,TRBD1,TGTGCCACCAGCAGGTCCGGGACAGACTACGAGCAGTACTTC,CATSRSGTDYEQYF
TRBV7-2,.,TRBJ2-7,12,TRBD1,TGTGCCAGCAGCTATACAGGGGGCGAGCAGTACTTC,CASSYTGGEQYF
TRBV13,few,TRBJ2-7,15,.,TGTGCCAGCAGCTCGGGAGGCGGTCCTTACAGGGTACAGTACTTC,CASSSGGGPYRVQYF
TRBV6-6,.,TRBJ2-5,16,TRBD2,TGTGCCAGCAGGCTGTCCCCGCTAGCGGTACAAGAGACCCAGTACTTC,CASRLSPLAVQETQYF
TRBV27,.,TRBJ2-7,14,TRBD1,TGTGCCAGCAGTTCGGACAGGGAACTCTACGAGCAGTACTTC,CASSSDRELYEQYF
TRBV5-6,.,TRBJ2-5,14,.,TGTGCCAGCAGCCCGCAGGGGAATCAAGAGACCCAGTACTTC,CASSPQGNQETQYF
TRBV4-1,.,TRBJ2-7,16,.,TGCGCCAGCAGCCAAGATAATGGGCGGGGAACCTACGAGCAGTACTTC,CASSQDNGRGTYEQYF
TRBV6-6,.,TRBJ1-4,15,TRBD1,TGTGCCAGCAGTGCCTCCGGGACAGGGAGTGAAAAACTGTTTTTT,CASSASGTGSEKLFF
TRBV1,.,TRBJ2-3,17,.,TGCACCAGCAGCCAAGATCCTGAGCGGGAGGGCACAGATACGCAGTATTTT,CTSSQDPEREGTDTQYF
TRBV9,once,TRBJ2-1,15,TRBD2,TGTGCCAGCAGCGGGGGACTAGATGGGAATCTTATTATGTTCTTC,CASSGGLDGNLIMFF
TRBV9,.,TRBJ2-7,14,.,TGTGCCAGCAGCGCATCCATTGACAACTACGAGCAGTACTTC,CASSASIDNYEQYF
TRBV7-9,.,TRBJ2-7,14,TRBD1,TGTGCCAGCAGCCAGGACAGGGGGCATGGCGAGCAGTACTTC,CASSQDRGHGEQYF
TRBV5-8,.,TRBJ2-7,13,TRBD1,TGTGCCAGCAGCTTCGGGACAGACGACGAGCAGTACTTC,CASSFGTDDEQYF
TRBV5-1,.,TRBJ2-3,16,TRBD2,TGCGCCAGCAGCAAGGGACTAGCGGACAGCACAGATACGCAGTATTTT,CASSKGLADSTDTQYF
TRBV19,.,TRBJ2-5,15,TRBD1,TGTGCCAGTAGTCCTTCCGGACAGGGCATAGAGACCCAGTACTTC,CASSPSGQGIETQYF
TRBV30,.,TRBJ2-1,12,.,TGTGCCTGGAGTGTTAGCAGCAATGAGCAGTTCTTC,CAWSVSSNEQFF
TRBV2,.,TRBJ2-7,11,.,TGTGCCAGCAGCGGACTCGGCGAGCAGTACTTC,CASSGLGEQYF
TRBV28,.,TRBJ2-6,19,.,TGTGCCAGCAGCTTCCCTCCGAGCGGGTACAGCTCTGGGGCCAACGTCCTGACTTTC,CASSFPPSGYSSGANVLTF
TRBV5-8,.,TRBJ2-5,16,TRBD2,TGTGCCAGCAGCTTATGGACTAGCGGGAACCAAGAGACCCAGTACTTC,CASSLWTSGNQETQYF